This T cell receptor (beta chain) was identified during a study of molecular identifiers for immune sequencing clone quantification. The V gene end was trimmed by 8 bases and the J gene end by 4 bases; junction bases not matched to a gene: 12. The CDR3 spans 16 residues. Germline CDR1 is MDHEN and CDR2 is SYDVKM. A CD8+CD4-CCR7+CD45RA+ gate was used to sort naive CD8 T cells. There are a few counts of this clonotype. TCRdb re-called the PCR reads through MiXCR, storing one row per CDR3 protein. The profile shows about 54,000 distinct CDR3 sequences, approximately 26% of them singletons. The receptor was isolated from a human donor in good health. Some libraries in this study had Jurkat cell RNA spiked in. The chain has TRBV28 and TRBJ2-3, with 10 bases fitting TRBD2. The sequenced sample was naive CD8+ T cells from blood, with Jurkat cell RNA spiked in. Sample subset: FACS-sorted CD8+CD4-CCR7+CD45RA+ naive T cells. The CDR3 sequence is CASGRTSGWSADTQYF. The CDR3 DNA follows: TGTGCCAGCGGCAGGACTAGCGGATGGAGCGCAGATACGCAGTATTTT.